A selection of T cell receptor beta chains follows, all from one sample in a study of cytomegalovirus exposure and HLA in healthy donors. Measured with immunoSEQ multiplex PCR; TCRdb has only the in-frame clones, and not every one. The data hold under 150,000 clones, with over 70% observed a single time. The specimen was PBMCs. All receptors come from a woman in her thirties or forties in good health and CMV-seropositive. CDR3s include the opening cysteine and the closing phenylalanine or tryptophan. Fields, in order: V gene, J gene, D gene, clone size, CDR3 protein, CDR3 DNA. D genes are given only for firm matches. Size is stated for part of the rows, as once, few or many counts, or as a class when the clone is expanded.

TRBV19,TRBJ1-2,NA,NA,CASSPLGGSGYGYTF,TGTGCCAGTAGTCCGCTGGGGGGGTCGGGATATGGCTACACCTTC
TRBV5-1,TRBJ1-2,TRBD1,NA,CASSAGTGAGGYTF,TGCGCCAGCAGCGCTGGGACAGGGGCAGGGGGCTACACCTTC
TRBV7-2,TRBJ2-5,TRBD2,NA,CASSVAGAQETQYF,TGTGCCAGCAGTGTAGCGGGGGCCCAAGAGACCCAGTACTTC
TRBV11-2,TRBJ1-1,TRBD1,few,CASSSRPQSGQRDTEAFF,TGTGCCAGCAGCTCCCGTCCCCAGTCGGGACAGAGGGACACTGAAGCTTTCTTT
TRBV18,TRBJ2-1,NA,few,CASSPARGFYNEQFF,TGTGCCAGCTCACCAGCAAGGGGCTTCTACAATGAGCAGTTCTTC
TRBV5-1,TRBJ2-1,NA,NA,CASSLASYNEQFF,TGCGCCAGCAGCTTGGCGAGTTACAATGAGCAGTTCTTC
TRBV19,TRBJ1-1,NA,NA,CASSIDRLNTEAFF,TGTGCCAGTAGTATAGACAGGTTGAACACTGAAGCTTTCTTT
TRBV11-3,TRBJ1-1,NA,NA,CASSFSGTINTEAFF,TGTGCCAGCAGCTTTTCCGGGACAATCAACACTGAAGCTTTCTTT
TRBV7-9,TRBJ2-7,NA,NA,CASSFRDTSYEQYF,TGTGCCAGCAGCTTCAGGGACACCTCCTACGAGCAGTACTTC
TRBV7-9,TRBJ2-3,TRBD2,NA,CASRLAGGLDTQYF,TGTGCCAGCAGACTAGCGGGAGGGCTGGATACGCAGTATTTT
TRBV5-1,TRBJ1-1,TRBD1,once,CASSHPGQGAWNTEAFF,TGCGCCAGCAGCCACCCCGGACAGGGGGCTTGGAACACTGAAGCTTTCTTT
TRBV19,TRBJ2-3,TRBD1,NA,CASSTGTGSLTDTQYF,TGTGCCAGTAGTACGGGGACAGGGAGTCTCACAGATACGCAGTATTTT
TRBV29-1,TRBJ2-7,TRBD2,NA,CSGTSSDEQYF,TGCAGCGGGACTAGTTCGGACGAGCAGTACTTC
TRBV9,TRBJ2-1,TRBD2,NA,CASSVAASGEYEQFF,TGTGCCAGCAGCGTAGCGGCTAGCGGAGAATATGAGCAGTTCTTC
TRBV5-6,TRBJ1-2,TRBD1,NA,CASSFLQGGSYGYTF,TGTGCCAGCAGCTTCTTACAGGGGGGCTCATATGGCTACACCTTC
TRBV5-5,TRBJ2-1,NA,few,CASSLLQGYNEQFF,TGTGCCAGCAGCTTGTTGCAGGGCTACAATGAGCAGTTCTTC
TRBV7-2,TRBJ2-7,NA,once,CASSWLWEAAYEQYF,TGTGCCAGCAGCTGGTTGTGGGAGGCCGCTTACGAGCAGTACTTC
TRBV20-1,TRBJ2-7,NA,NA,CSAPQGYEQYF,TGCAGTGCCCCCCAGGGGTACGAGCAGTACTTC
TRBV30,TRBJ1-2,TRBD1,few,CAWGTGQGAKGYTF,TGTGCCTGGGGCACCGGACAGGGGGCGAAAGGCTACACCTTC
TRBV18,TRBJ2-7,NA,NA,CASSPPVGGRDSYEQYF,TGTGCCAGCTCACCACCGGTCGGGGGTAGGGACTCCTACGAGCAGTACTTC
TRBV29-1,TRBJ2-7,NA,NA,CSVGGLVQTSTYEQYF,TGCAGCGTTGGAGGGCTAGTCCAGACCTCTACCTACGAGCAGTACTTC
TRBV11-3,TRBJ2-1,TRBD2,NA,CASRKGREYNEQFF,TGTGCCAGTCGCAAGGGGAGGGAGTACAATGAGCAGTTCTTC
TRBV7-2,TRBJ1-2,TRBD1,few,CASSRQGRNYGYTF,TGTGCCAGCAGCCGACAGGGTCGTAACTATGGCTACACCTTC
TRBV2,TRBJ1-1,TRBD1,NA,CASSEAPYFGTANTEAFF,TGTGCCAGCAGTGAAGCGCCGTATTTTGGGACAGCGAACACTGAAGCTTTCTTT
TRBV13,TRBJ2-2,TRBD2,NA,CASSPGLAGGPRNTGELFF,TGTGCCAGCAGCCCAGGACTAGCGGGGGGGCCCCGGAACACCGGGGAGCTGTTTTTT
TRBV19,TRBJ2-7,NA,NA,CASSNPGKIEQYF,TGTGCCAGTAGTAACCCGGGTAAGATCGAGCAGTACTTC
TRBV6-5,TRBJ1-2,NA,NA,CASSSKGGLYGYTF,TGTGCCAGCTCTAGCAAGGGGGGACTATATGGCTACACCTTC
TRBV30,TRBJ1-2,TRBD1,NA,CAWSPDRGRGYTF,TGTGCCTGGAGTCCCGACAGGGGAAGGGGCTACACCTTC
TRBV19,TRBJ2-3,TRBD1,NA,CASSTPGTGKPDTQYF,TGTGCCAGTAGTACTCCCGGGACAGGGAAGCCAGATACGCAGTATTTT
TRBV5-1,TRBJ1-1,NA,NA,CASGNLQGNTEAFF,TGCGCCAGCGGCAATCTTCAGGGGAACACTGAAGCTTTCTTT
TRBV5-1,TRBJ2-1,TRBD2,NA,CASSSGTSGSLNEQFF,TGCGCCAGCAGCTCCGGGACTAGCGGGAGTTTAAATGAGCAGTTCTTC
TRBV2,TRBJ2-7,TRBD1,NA,CASSQSQGAYEQYF,TGTGCCAGCAGCCAGAGCCAGGGGGCCTACGAGCAGTACTTC
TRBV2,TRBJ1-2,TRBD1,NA,CARPGTGGDGYTF,TGTGCCAGGCCCGGGACAGGGGGCGATGGCTACACCTTC